This is a list of T cell receptor beta chains from one sample in a study of technical replicates of blood from a few donors. The table came from immunoSEQ multiplex PCR; TCRdb's copy has only in-frame clones and leaves some out. Here the sample spans around 62,000 clones, nearly 98% being singletons. Sequenced input: T cells isolated from PBMCs. Source of these receptors: a human donor in good health. CDR3s include the opening cysteine and the closing phenylalanine or tryptophan. A D gene is named only where the DNA matches it firmly. Clone size is given for some rows only: seen once, a few or many times, or a class if the clone is expanded.

cdr3_nt: TGCGCCAGCAGCCAAGAGGGGCGGATCCAAGAGACCCAGTACTTC
cdr3_aa: CASSQEGRIQETQYF
v_call: TRBV4-1
j_call: TRBJ2-5
clone_size: -
d_call: -

cdr3_nt: TGTGCCAGCAGCTTAGCGGGGCAGAAGCAGTACTTC
cdr3_aa: CASSLAGQKQYF
v_call: TRBV7-6
j_call: TRBJ2-7
clone_size: -
d_call: -

cdr3_nt: TGTGCCAGCAGCGAGGACTTAGCGGGAGGTGAGCAGTTCTTC
cdr3_aa: CASSEDLAGGEQFF
v_call: TRBV6-1
j_call: TRBJ2-1
clone_size: -
d_call: TRBD2

cdr3_nt: TGTGCCAGTACCCCCGCGGGAGTAGAAGAGACCCAGTACTTC
cdr3_aa: CASTPAGVEETQYF
v_call: TRBV9
j_call: TRBJ2-5
clone_size: -
d_call: TRBD2

cdr3_nt: TGCGCCAGCAGCCCGGAGGCAGGGGAGATCGGCAATGAGCAGTTCTTC
cdr3_aa: CASSPEAGEIGNEQFF
v_call: TRBV5-1
j_call: TRBJ2-1
clone_size: -
d_call: -

cdr3_nt: TGCGCCAGCAGCTTGGAAGCTAGCTCCTCCTACAATGAGCAGTTCTTC
cdr3_aa: CASSLEASSSYNEQFF
v_call: TRBV5-1
j_call: TRBJ2-1
clone_size: once
d_call: -

cdr3_nt: TGTGCCACCCGGGAACTCAGCAATCAGCCCCAGCATTTT
cdr3_aa: CATRELSNQPQHF
v_call: TRBV15
j_call: TRBJ1-5
clone_size: -
d_call: -

cdr3_nt: TGCGCCAGCAGCCAAGATCCGCAGGGGGCATATGGCTACACCTTC
cdr3_aa: CASSQDPQGAYGYTF
v_call: TRBV4-1
j_call: TRBJ1-2
clone_size: -
d_call: TRBD1

cdr3_nt: TGTGCCACCAGCAGAGGGCAGTTAATTAACTACGAGCAGTACTTC
cdr3_aa: CATSRGQLINYEQYF
v_call: TRBV15
j_call: TRBJ2-7
clone_size: -
d_call: -

cdr3_nt: TGCGCCAGCAGCTCCCGGGGGAACACTGAAGCTTTCTTT
cdr3_aa: CASSSRGNTEAFF
v_call: TRBV5-1
j_call: TRBJ1-1
clone_size: -
d_call: -

cdr3_nt: TGTGCCAGCAGTCCCGGGGAGGGGGGCTCCTACGAGCAGTACTTC
cdr3_aa: CASSPGEGGSYEQYF
v_call: TRBV7-7
j_call: TRBJ2-7
clone_size: -
d_call: -

cdr3_nt: TGTGCCTGGAGTTACGGGTGGGGAGGAGGTAGCAATCAGCCCCAGCATTTT
cdr3_aa: CAWSYGWGGGSNQPQHF
v_call: TRBV30
j_call: TRBJ1-5
clone_size: -
d_call: -

cdr3_nt: TGTGCCAGCAGCCGAATAGCGGGGTTGTACCAAGAGACCCAGTACTTC
cdr3_aa: CASSRIAGLYQETQYF
v_call: TRBV4-2
j_call: TRBJ2-5
clone_size: -
d_call: TRBD2

cdr3_nt: TGCGCCAGCAGCTTGTTCGGGGCAACTAATGAAAAACTGTTTTTT
cdr3_aa: CASSLFGATNEKLFF
v_call: TRBV5-1
j_call: TRBJ1-4
clone_size: -
d_call: -

cdr3_nt: TGCGCCAGCAGCCCTGCCCAGCAGGTTGATAATTCACCCCTCCACTTT
cdr3_aa: CASSPAQQVDNSPLHF
v_call: TRBV4-1
j_call: TRBJ1-6
clone_size: -
d_call: -

cdr3_nt: TGTGCCAGCAGGACAGAGCTTAACTATGGCTACACCTTC
cdr3_aa: CASRTELNYGYTF
v_call: TRBV25-1
j_call: TRBJ1-2
clone_size: -
d_call: -

cdr3_nt: TGTGCCAGCAGCACCGGACTAGCGGGATCCTACGAGCAGTACTTC
cdr3_aa: CASSTGLAGSYEQYF
v_call: TRBV9
j_call: TRBJ2-7
clone_size: -
d_call: TRBD2

cdr3_nt: TGCGCCAGCAGCTCGATGACAGGGATGGGTATGCATACGCAGTATTTT
cdr3_aa: CASSSMTGMGMHTQYF
v_call: TRBV5-1
j_call: TRBJ2-3
clone_size: -
d_call: TRBD1

cdr3_nt: TGTGCCAGCAGTGCTGGGACTAGCGGCTCCTACGAGCAGTACTTC
cdr3_aa: CASSAGTSGSYEQYF
v_call: TRBV27
j_call: TRBJ2-7
clone_size: -
d_call: TRBD2

cdr3_nt: TGTGCCAGTAGTATAGGGACAGCCTACGAGCAGTACTTC
cdr3_aa: CASSIGTAYEQYF
v_call: TRBV19
j_call: TRBJ2-7
clone_size: -
d_call: -

cdr3_nt: TGTGCCAGCAGCTTACCGGTTATTTCCTACGAGCAGTACTTC
cdr3_aa: CASSLPVISYEQYF
v_call: TRBV7-9
j_call: TRBJ2-7
clone_size: -
d_call: -

cdr3_nt: TGTGCCAGCAGCCCCACCTATAACTATGGCTACACCTTC
cdr3_aa: CASSPTYNYGYTF
v_call: TRBV11-2
j_call: TRBJ1-2
clone_size: -
d_call: -

cdr3_nt: TGTGCCAGCAGTTTGAGGCAGACCAACTATGGCTACACCTTC
cdr3_aa: CASSLRQTNYGYTF
v_call: TRBV27
j_call: TRBJ1-2
clone_size: -
d_call: -

cdr3_nt: TGTGCCACCAGCAGAGGGGACAGGGACGAGCAGTACTTC
cdr3_aa: CATSRGDRDEQYF
v_call: TRBV15
j_call: TRBJ2-7
clone_size: -
d_call: TRBD1

cdr3_nt: TGTGCCAGCAGCTCGGGGGCCCCTAGCGGGACTTCCTACGAGCAGTACTTC
cdr3_aa: CASSSGAPSGTSYEQYF
v_call: TRBV11-2
j_call: TRBJ2-7
clone_size: -
d_call: TRBD2

cdr3_nt: TGTGCCAGCAGCCGGATTAGCGGGAGCCTGACCGAGCAGTACTTC
cdr3_aa: CASSRISGSLTEQYF
v_call: TRBV11-2
j_call: TRBJ2-7
clone_size: -
d_call: TRBD2

cdr3_nt: TGTGCCAGCAAAGGGAACAGGGAAGCATCCTACGAGCAGTACTTC
cdr3_aa: CASKGNREASYEQYF
v_call: TRBV2
j_call: TRBJ2-7
clone_size: -
d_call: -

cdr3_nt: TGCGCCAGCAGCCACGAAACTGCGACAAGTTACGAGCAGTACTTC
cdr3_aa: CASSHETATSYEQYF
v_call: TRBV4-1
j_call: TRBJ2-7
clone_size: -
d_call: -

cdr3_nt: TGTGCCAGCAGCCCGCGACTAGACCTCTCTGGAAACACCATATATTTT
cdr3_aa: CASSPRLDLSGNTIYF
v_call: TRBV7-6
j_call: TRBJ1-3
clone_size: -
d_call: -

cdr3_nt: TGCGCCAGCAGTCCTGACAGGGTTGGGACTGAAGCTTTCTTT
cdr3_aa: CASSPDRVGTEAFF
v_call: TRBV5-1
j_call: TRBJ1-1
clone_size: -
d_call: TRBD1

cdr3_nt: TGTGCCAGCAGCTTAGCCCGATTACAGGGGTTGGACACCATATATTTT
cdr3_aa: CASSLARLQGLDTIYF
v_call: TRBV11-2
j_call: TRBJ1-3
clone_size: -
d_call: TRBD1

cdr3_nt: TGTGCCAGCTCACCACCTGAGCAGGACAGGGGGCGGAAAGCTTTCTTT
cdr3_aa: CASSPPEQDRGRKAFF
v_call: TRBV18
j_call: TRBJ1-1
clone_size: -
d_call: TRBD1

cdr3_nt: TGTGCCAGCAGTTCAATGAGCGGGAGCCTGAGTCATGAGCAGTTCTTC
cdr3_aa: CASSSMSGSLSHEQFF
v_call: TRBV27
j_call: TRBJ2-1
clone_size: -
d_call: TRBD2

cdr3_nt: TGTGCCAGCAGTGACTCGAATTGTTTGGGCCGGACTAGCGTATACGAGCAGTACTTC
cdr3_aa: CASSDSNCLGRTSVYEQYF
v_call: TRBV6-4
j_call: TRBJ2-7
clone_size: -
d_call: TRBD2

cdr3_nt: TGTGCCAGTAGTATGAACAATCTGAGGACCGGGGAGCTGTTTTTT
cdr3_aa: CASSMNNLRTGELFF
v_call: TRBV19
j_call: TRBJ2-2
clone_size: -
d_call: -

cdr3_nt: TGTGCCTGGACCAAACCGGACAGGGTTTCGAGCCCCCAGCATTTT
cdr3_aa: CAWTKPDRVSSPQHF
v_call: TRBV30
j_call: TRBJ1-5
clone_size: -
d_call: TRBD1

cdr3_nt: TGTGCCAGCAGTTTAGCCCGGACAGGGAATAGCAATCAGCCCCAGCATTTT
cdr3_aa: CASSLARTGNSNQPQHF
v_call: TRBV27
j_call: TRBJ1-5
clone_size: -
d_call: TRBD1

cdr3_nt: TGTGCCACCCAGGGACAGGGCTCCTACGAGCAGTACTTC
cdr3_aa: CATQGQGSYEQYF
v_call: TRBV10-3
j_call: TRBJ2-7
clone_size: -
d_call: TRBD1

cdr3_nt: TGTGCCAGCAGCCAAGGGACAGGGCCCCTGAATACGCAGTATTTT
cdr3_aa: CASSQGTGPLNTQYF
v_call: TRBV5-4
j_call: TRBJ2-3
clone_size: -
d_call: TRBD1

cdr3_nt: TGTGCCAGCAGCCGACTGACACAGGTAACAGGAGGCTACACCTTC
cdr3_aa: CASSRLTQVTGGYTF
v_call: TRBV9
j_call: TRBJ1-2
clone_size: -
d_call: -

cdr3_nt: TGTGCCAGCAGCTCCCTGGGGGGGTATAACTATGGCTACACCTTC
cdr3_aa: CASSSLGGYNYGYTF
v_call: TRBV9
j_call: TRBJ1-2
clone_size: -
d_call: -

cdr3_nt: TGTGCCAGCAGCCAAGATCTCCTCTCCTACGAGCAGTACTTC
cdr3_aa: CASSQDLLSYEQYF
v_call: TRBV14
j_call: TRBJ2-7
clone_size: -
d_call: -

cdr3_nt: TGTGCCAGCAGCTCGGGGTTGGAAGCTTTCTTT
cdr3_aa: CASSSGLEAFF
v_call: TRBV11-3
j_call: TRBJ1-1
clone_size: once
d_call: -

cdr3_nt: TGCAGTCAATCCGGGGGGCTTGGCTACACCTTC
cdr3_aa: CSQSGGLGYTF
v_call: TRBV20-1
j_call: TRBJ1-2
clone_size: -
d_call: -

cdr3_nt: TGTGCCAGCAGTTTCCTTGACAGTCGGTATAACACCGGGGAGCTGTTTTTT
cdr3_aa: CASSFLDSRYNTGELFF
v_call: TRBV28
j_call: TRBJ2-2
clone_size: -
d_call: -

cdr3_nt: TGTGCCAGCAGTGAAAAGAGTACAGTGAGTTCCGGAAACACCATATATTTT
cdr3_aa: CASSEKSTVSSGNTIYF
v_call: TRBV6-1
j_call: TRBJ1-3
clone_size: -
d_call: -

cdr3_nt: TGTGCCAGCAGCCCCGGTTTGGAGGGGGGGCAGCCCCAGCATTTT
cdr3_aa: CASSPGLEGGQPQHF
v_call: TRBV6-5
j_call: TRBJ1-5
clone_size: -
d_call: -

cdr3_nt: TGTGCCAGCAGCTTAGCGTTTCAGGGGCATGAAAAACTGTTTTTT
cdr3_aa: CASSLAFQGHEKLFF
v_call: TRBV7-8
j_call: TRBJ1-4
clone_size: -
d_call: -

cdr3_nt: TGTGCCAGCAGTGAATGGGGTGGTCGGGAGTTCTACAATGAGCAGTTCTTC
cdr3_aa: CASSEWGGREFYNEQFF
v_call: TRBV25-1
j_call: TRBJ2-1
clone_size: -
d_call: -

cdr3_nt: TGTGCCAGCAGCTTAGCGGGGGGGACGTTAGACTCCTACGAGCAGTACTTC
cdr3_aa: CASSLAGGTLDSYEQYF
v_call: TRBV7-6
j_call: TRBJ2-7
clone_size: -
d_call: TRBD2

cdr3_nt: TGTGCCAGCTCACGGGACAGTACCGGGACTAGTTCCTACGAGCAGTACTTC
cdr3_aa: CASSRDSTGTSSYEQYF
v_call: TRBV18
j_call: TRBJ2-7
clone_size: -
d_call: -

cdr3_nt: TGCGCCAGCAGCTTTAGGCAAGCGGGGAGCCAAGAGACCCAGTACTTC
cdr3_aa: CASSFRQAGSQETQYF
v_call: TRBV5-1
j_call: TRBJ2-5
clone_size: -
d_call: TRBD2